This TCR beta chain was sequenced in a study of response to subunit inactivated influenza vaccine. Looked up from germline, CDR1 is KGHDR and CDR2 is SFDVKD. There are 12 residues in the CDR3. The ends were cut back, 2 bases at V and 5 bases at J, with 5 bases in the middle. TCRdb reprocessed the RT-PCR reads with MiXCR, giving one entry per CDR3 protein. This table holds over 150,000 distinct CDR3 sequences, about 10% found once. This clonotype was seen many times. This rearrangement joins TRBV24-1 to TRBJ2-5; D uncertain. This clonotype was obtained from a man aged 45-60 years who received an inactivated influenza vaccine. This specimen was non-naive T cells sorted from PBMCs, taken on the day of vaccination. CDR3 in DNA: TGTGCCACCAGTGATTCCCCGGAGACCCAGTACTTC. This codes for CATSDSPETQYF.